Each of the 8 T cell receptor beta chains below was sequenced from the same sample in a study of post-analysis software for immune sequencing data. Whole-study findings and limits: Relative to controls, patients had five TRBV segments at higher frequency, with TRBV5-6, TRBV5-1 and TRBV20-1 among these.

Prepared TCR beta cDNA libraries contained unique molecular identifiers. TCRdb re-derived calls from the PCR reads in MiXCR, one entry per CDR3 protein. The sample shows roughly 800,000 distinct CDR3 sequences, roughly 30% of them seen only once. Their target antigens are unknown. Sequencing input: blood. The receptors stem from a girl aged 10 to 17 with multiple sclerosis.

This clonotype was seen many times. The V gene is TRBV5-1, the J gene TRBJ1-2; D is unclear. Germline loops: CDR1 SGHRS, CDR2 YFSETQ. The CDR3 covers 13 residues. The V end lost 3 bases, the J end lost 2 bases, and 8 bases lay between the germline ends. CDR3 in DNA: TGCGCCAGCAGCTCCGACGGGAACTATGGCTACACCTTC. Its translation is CASSSDGNYGYTF.

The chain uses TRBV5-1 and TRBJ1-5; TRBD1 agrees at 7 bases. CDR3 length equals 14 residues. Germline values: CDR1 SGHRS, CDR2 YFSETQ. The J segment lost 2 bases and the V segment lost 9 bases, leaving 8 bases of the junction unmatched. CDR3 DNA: TGCGCCACCCCACAGGGGATGGGCAATCAGCCCCAGCATTTT. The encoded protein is CATPQGMGNQPQHF. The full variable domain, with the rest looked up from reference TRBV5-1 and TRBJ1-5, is KAGVTQTPRYLIKTRGQQVTLSCSPISGHRSVSWYQQTPGQGLQFLFEYFSETQRNKGNFPGRFSGRQFSNSRSEMNVSTLELGDSALYLCATPQGMGNQPQHFGDGTRLSIL.

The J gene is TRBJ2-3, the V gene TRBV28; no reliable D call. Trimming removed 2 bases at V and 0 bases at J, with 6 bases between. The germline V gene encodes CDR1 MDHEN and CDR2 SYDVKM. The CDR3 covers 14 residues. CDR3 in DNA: TGTGCCAGCAGTTTAAGGGTTAGCACAGATACGCAGTATTTT. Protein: CASSLRVSTDTQYF.

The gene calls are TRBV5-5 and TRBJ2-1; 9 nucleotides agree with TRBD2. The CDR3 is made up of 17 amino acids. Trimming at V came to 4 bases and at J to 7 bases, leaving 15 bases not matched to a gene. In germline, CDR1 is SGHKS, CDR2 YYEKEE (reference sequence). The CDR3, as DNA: TGTGCCAGCAGCCGGCAGGCGGGCGGGGGGGCCCAGAATGAGCAGTTCTTC. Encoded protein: CASSRQAGGGAQNEQFF.

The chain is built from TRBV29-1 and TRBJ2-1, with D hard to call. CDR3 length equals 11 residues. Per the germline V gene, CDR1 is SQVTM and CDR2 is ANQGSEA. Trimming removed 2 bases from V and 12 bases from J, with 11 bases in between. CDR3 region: CSVEYADGQFF. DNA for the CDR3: TGCAGCGTTGAATACGCAGATGGGCAGTTCTTC.

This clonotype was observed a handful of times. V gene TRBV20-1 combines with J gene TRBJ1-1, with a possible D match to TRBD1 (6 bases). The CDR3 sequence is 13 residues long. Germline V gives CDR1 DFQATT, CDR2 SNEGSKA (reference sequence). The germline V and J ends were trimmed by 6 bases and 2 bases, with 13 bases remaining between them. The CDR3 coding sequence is TGCAGTGCGAAGAGGACAGCCAACACTGAAGCTTTCTTT. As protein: CSAKRTANTEAFF.

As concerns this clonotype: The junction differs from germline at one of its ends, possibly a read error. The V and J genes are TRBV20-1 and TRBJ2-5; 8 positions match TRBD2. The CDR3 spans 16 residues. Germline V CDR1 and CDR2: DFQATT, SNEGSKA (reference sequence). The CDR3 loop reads CSARDPAGVMREAQYF. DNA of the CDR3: TGCAGTGCTAGAGATCCAGCGGGAGTGATGCGAGAGGCCCAGTACTTC.

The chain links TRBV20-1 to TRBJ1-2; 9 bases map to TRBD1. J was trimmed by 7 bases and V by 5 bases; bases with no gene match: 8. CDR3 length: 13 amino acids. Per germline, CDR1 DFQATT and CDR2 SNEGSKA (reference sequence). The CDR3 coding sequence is TGCAGTGCTTTACACAGGGGGCCTAGTGGCTACACCTTC. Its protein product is CSALHRGPSGYTF.